The 10 T cell receptor beta chains below were found in one sample sequenced in a study of shared clonotypes between healthy human individuals. Assay: immunoSEQ multiplex PCR; the TCRdb copy retains only in-frame clones and omits some. The sample yields about a million clones, 60% to 85% seen once. The source material was memory CD4+ T cells sorted from blood. Subset meaning: CD45RA-negative fraction. These TCRs come from a man between 18 and 29 years old in good health.

This chain joins TRBV30 and TRBJ2-3; the D gene is possibly TRBD1 (5 bases). V was pared by 8 bases and J by 5 bases, with 11 bases between. The V gene's germline CDR1 is GTSNPN and CDR2 SVGIG (reference sequence). This CDR3 comprises 11 residues. CDR3 nucleotide sequence: TGTGCCGGGGCCAGGCGAGATACGCAGTATTTT. Translated, it gives CAGARRDTQYF.

J is TRBJ2-7 and V is TRBV6-5; 9 bases map to TRBD1. The CDR3 spans 13 residues. From germline, CDR1 is MNHEY and CDR2 SVGAGI. The V and J ends lost 8 bases and 6 bases, in that order; junction bases with no gene match: 8. In nucleotides, the CDR3 is TGTGCCAGCGATCTGGGACAGGGAGGCGAGCAGTACTTC. Its translation: CASDLGQGGEQYF.

As for this clone: The sample holds other DNA sequences that translate to the same CDR3. This chain connects TRBV18 to TRBJ2-7; a weak D match, TRBD2 (5 bases). Germline V gene lookup returns CDR1 KGHSH and CDR2 LQKENI. The V end was cut by 3 bases, the J end by 2 bases, with 5 bases between. The CDR3 consists of 12 residues. The CDR3 region is CASSPGAYEQYF. Written as DNA, the CDR3 is TGTGCCAGCTCACCCGGGGCCTACGAGCAGTACTTC.

V and J are TRBV28 and TRBJ1-5; D remains ambiguous. CDR3 length equals 14 residues. CDR1 is MDHEN, CDR2 SYDVKM, per germline. Trimming cost V 5 bases and J 1 base, with 9 bases left between them. CDR3 loop: CASSGRESNQPQHF. The CDR3, as DNA: TGTGCCAGCAGTGGTAGGGAGAGCAATCAGCCCCAGCATTTT.

This chain joins TRBV7-6 and TRBJ1-5; D not resolved. Trimming cost V 4 bases and J 3 bases, with 7 bases left between them. The CDR3 covers 13 residues. The germline CDR1 and CDR2 sequences are SGHVS and FNYEAQ. The chain's CDR3 is CASSSLDNQPQHF. CDR3 coding DNA: TGTGCCAGCAGCTCCCTTGACAATCAGCCCCAGCATTTT.

This chain connects TRBV5-1 to TRBJ2-2; weak D call: TRBD1 (5 bases). CDR1 and CDR2 from the germline V gene are SGHRS and YFSETQ. This CDR3 is built from 16 residues. With 0 bases removed from V and 0 bases from J, the gap between germline ends came to 9 bases. The CDR3 sequence: CASSLGRGSNTGELFF. CDR3 in DNA: TGCGCCAGCAGCTTGGGAAGGGGCTCGAACACCGGGGAGCTGTTTTTT.

V and J are TRBV25-1 and TRBJ2-2; 8 bases map to TRBD2. The germline gives CDR1 MGHDK, CDR2 SYGVNS. This CDR3 contains 14 residues. V trimming: 6 bases; J trimming: 1 base; junction bases outside the gene matches: 1. The CDR3 protein is CASSGRVNTGELFF. In DNA form, the CDR3 reads TGTGCCAGCAGCGGGAGGGTGAACACCGGGGAGCTGTTTTTT.

The table lists this clone with a few counts. The genes are TRBV6-5 and TRBJ2-7, with D tentatively TRBD1 (6 bases). The CDR3 consists of 14 residues. Germline V gives CDR1 MNHEY, CDR2 SVGAGI. Trimming took off 6 bases at V and 2 bases at J, with 14 bases between the two ends. This CDR3 is CASSQAGVPYEQYF. CDR3 DNA: TGTGCCAGCAGCCAAGCAGGGGTCCCCTACGAGCAGTACTTC.

The rearrangement uses TRBV10-3 and TRBJ1-1; D is uncertain. The CDR3 runs to 16 residues. Per the germline V gene, CDR1 is ENHRY and CDR2 is SYGVKD. V lost 3 bases, J lost 2 bases, and 16 bases lay in between. The CDR3 here is CAISDVLILDNTEAFF. CDR3 DNA sequence: TGTGCCATCAGTGACGTTCTCATCCTGGACAACACTGAAGCTTTCTTT.

J is TRBJ2-3 and V is TRBV5-1; tentatively, D is TRBD2 (6 bases). The germline V gene encodes CDR1 SGHRS and CDR2 YFSETQ. Deletions cut 8 bases from V and 4 bases from J, with 17 bases between. The CDR3 covers 14 residues. In DNA, the CDR3 is TGCGCCAGTACGACTAGTTGGGGAGCAGATACGCAGTATTTT. Translation: CASTTSWGADTQYF.